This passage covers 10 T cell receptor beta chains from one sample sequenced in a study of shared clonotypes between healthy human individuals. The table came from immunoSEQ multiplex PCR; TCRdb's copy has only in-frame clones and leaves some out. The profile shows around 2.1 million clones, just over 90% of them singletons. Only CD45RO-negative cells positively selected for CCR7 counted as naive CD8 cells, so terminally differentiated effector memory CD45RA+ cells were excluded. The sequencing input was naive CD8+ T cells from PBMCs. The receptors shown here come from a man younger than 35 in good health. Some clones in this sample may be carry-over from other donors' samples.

CDR3 coding DNA: TGTGCCAGCAGTTTAGGAGGGGGGGATTACAATGAGCAGTTCTTC. It yields the protein CASSLGGGDYNEQFF. The chain uses TRBV27 and TRBJ2-1, with D tentatively TRBD2 (7 bases). V gave up 2 bases and J gave up 4 bases, with 12 bases separating them. The CDR3 is made up of 15 amino acids. CDR1 and CDR2 (germline): MNHEY, SMNVEV (reference sequence).

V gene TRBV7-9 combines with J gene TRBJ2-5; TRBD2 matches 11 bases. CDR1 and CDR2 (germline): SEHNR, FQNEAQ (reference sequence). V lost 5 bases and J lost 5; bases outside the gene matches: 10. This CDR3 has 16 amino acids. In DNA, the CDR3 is TGTGCCAGCAGCCAACTAGCGGGAGCGAGTTGGGAGACCCAGTACTTC. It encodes CASSQLAGASWETQYF.

The CDR3 sequence is CASSPGTAAYEQYF. The CDR3 DNA reads TGTGCCAGCAGCCCCGGGACAGCCGCCTACGAGCAGTACTTC. This chain joins TRBV11-1 and TRBJ2-7; 7 bases line up with TRBD1. V dropped 5 bases and J dropped 2; count of bases not matched to a gene: 6. Looked up from germline, CDR1 is SGHAT and CDR2 is FQDESV (reference sequence). The CDR3 contains 14 residues.

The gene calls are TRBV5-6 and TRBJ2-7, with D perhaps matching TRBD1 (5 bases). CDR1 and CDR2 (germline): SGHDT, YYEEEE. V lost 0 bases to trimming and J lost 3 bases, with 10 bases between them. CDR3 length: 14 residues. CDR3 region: CASSLGDSRYEQYF. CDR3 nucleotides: TGTGCCAGCAGCTTGGGCGACAGCCGCTACGAGCAGTACTTC. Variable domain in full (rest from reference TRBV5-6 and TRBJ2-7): DAGVTQSPTHLIKTRGQQVTLRCSPKSGHDTVSWYQQALGQGPQFIFQYYEEEERQRGNFPDRFSGHQFPNYSSELNVNALLLGDSALYLCASSLGDSRYEQYFGPGTRLTVT.

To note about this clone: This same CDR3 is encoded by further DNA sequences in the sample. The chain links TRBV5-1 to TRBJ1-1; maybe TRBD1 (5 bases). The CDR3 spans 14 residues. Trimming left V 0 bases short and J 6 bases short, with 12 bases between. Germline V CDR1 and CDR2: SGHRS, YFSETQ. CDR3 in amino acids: CASSLGQGVPEAFF. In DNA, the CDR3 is TGCGCCAGCAGCTTGGGGCAGGGAGTGCCTGAAGCTTTCTTT.

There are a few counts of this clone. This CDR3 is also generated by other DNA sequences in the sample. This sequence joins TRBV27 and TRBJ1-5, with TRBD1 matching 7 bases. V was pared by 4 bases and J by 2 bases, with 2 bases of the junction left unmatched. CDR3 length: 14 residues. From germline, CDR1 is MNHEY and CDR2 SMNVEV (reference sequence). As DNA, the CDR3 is TGTGCCAGCAGTTGGACAGGAGGCAATCAGCCCCAGCATTTT. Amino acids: CASSWTGGNQPQHF.

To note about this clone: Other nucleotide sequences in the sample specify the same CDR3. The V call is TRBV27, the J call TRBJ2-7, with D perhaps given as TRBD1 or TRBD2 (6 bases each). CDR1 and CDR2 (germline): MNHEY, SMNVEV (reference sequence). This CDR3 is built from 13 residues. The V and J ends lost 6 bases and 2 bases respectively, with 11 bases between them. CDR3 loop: CASSWGAPYEQYF. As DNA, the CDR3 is TGTGCCAGCAGCTGGGGGGCCCCCTACGAGCAGTACTTC.

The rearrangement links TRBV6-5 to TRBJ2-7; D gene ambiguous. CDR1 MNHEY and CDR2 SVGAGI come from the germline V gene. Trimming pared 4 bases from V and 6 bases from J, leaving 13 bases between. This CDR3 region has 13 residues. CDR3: CASSLDASVEQYF. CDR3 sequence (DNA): TGTGCCAGCAGTTTGGACGCCTCTGTCGAGCAGTACTTC.

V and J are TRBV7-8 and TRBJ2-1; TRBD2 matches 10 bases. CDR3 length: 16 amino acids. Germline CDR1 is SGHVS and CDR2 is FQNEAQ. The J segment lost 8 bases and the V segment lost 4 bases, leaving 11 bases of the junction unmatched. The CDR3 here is CASSSLAGEVFDEQFF. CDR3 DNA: TGTGCCAGCAGCTCGCTAGCGGGAGAGGTTTTCGATGAGCAGTTCTTC.

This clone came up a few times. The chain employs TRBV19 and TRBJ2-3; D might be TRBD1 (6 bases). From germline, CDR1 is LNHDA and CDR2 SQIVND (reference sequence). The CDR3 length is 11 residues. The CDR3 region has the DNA TGTGGAACCAGGGGAACAGATACGCAGTATTTT. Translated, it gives CGTRGTDTQYF.